The T cell receptor beta chain under discussion was sequenced for a study of blood T cell repertoires in COVID-19. Overall study: Some COVID-19 samples were acute and others convalescent; all came from the United States, Italy and Spain. Sources were T cells, B-cell-depleted T cells, or PBMCs; the material itself was cDNA or gDNA.

Sequenced by immunoSEQ multiplex PCR; TCRdb stores in-frame clones only, minus some. The table shows 100,000 to 150,000 clones, with roughly 83% occurring only once. V shed 3 bases and J shed 7 bases, with 13 bases lying between them. Germline V gene data show CDR1 as LGHDT and CDR2 as YNNKEL (reference sequence). The CDR3 loop spans 14 amino acids. The source of this sequence is a human donor in a cohort sampled during active COVID-19. V gene TRBV3-1 (or the pseudogene TRBV3-2) combines with J gene TRBJ1-3, with D unclear. The sequenced sample consisted of peripheral blood. The CDR3 bases are TGTGCCAGCAGCCAGCGGAGGGTGGAGAACACCATATATTTT. Translation gives CASSQRRVENTIYF.